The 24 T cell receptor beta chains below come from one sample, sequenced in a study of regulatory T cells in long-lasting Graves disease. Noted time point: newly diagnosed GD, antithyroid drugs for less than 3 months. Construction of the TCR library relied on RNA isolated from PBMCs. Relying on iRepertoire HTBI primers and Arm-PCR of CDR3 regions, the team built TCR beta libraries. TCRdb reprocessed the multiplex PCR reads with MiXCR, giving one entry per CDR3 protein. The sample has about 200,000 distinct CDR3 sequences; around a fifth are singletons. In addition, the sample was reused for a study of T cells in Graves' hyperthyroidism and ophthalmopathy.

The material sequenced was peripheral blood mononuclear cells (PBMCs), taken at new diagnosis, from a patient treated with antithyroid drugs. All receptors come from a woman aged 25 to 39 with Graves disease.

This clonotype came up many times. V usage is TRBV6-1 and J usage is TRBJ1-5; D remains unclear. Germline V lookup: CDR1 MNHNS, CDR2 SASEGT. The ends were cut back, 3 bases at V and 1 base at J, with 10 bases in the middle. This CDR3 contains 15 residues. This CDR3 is CASSDIGRSNQPQHF. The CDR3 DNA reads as TGTGCCAGCAGTGATATCGGGCGAAGCAATCAGCCCCAGCATTTT.

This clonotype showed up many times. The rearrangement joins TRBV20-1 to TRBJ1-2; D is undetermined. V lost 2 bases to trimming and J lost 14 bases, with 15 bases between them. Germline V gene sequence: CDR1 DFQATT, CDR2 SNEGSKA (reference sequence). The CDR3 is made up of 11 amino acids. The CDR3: CSARSGNLGTF. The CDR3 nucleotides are TGCAGTGCTAGAAGCGGGAATTTGGGTACCTTC.

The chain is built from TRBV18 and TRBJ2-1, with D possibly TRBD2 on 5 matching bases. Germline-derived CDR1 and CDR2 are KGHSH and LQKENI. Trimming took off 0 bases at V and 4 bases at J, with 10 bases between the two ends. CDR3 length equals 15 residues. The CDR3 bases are TGTGCCAGCTCACCACCCAGCGGCGCTTACAATGAGCAGTTCTTC. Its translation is CASSPPSGAYNEQFF.

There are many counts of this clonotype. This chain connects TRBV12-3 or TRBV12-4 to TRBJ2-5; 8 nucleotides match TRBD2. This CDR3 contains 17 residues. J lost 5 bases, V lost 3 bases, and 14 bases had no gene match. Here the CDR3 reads CASSFQTIAGMGETQYF. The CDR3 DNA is TGTGCCAGCAGTTTTCAAACGATAGCGGGAATGGGCGAGACCCAGTACTTC.

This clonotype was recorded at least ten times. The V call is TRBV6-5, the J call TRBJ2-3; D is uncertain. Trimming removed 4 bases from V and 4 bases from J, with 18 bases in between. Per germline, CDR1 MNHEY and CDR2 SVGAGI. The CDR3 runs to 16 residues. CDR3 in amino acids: CASSSIWGFRADTQYF. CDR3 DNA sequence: TGTGCCAGCAGTTCGATATGGGGTTTTCGGGCAGATACGCAGTATTTT.

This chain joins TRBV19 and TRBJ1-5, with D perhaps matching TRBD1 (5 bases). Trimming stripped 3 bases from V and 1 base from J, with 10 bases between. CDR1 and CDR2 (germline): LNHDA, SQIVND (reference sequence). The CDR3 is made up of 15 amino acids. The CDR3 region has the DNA TGTGCCAGTAGTATGCGGGGCGCCAGCAATCAGCCCCAGCATTTT. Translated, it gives CASSMRGASNQPQHF.

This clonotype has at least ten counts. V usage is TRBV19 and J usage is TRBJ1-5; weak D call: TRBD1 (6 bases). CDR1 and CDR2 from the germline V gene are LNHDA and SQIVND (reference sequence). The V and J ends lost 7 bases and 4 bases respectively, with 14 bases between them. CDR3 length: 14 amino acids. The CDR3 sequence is CASKNRVVNQPQHF. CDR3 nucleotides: TGTGCCAGTAAAAACAGGGTAGTTAATCAGCCCCAGCATTTT.

CDR3 in amino acids: CASSLAPGERADTQYF. Written as DNA, the CDR3 is TGCGCCAGCAGCTTGGCCCCGGGGGAGAGGGCAGATACGCAGTATTTT. The chain recombines TRBV5-1 with TRBJ2-3, with a weak D call TRBD2 (6 bases). This CDR3 comprises 16 residues. The germline V gene has CDR1 SGHRS and CDR2 YFSETQ. V lost 0 bases and J 4 bases, leaving 15 bases between the germline ends.

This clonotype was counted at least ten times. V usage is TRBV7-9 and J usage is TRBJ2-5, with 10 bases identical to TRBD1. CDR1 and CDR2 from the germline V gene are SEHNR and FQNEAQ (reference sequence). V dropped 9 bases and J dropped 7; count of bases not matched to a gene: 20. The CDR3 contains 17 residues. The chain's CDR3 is CARAIPAPGQGPGTQYF. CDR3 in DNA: TGTGCCAGAGCTATCCCCGCGCCGGGACAGGGGCCGGGGACCCAGTACTTC.

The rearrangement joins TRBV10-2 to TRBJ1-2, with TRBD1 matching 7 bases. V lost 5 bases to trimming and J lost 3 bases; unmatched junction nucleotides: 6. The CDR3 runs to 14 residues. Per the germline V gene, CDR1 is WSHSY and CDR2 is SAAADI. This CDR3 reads CASSSDRADYGYTF. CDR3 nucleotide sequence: TGCGCCAGCAGTTCCGACAGGGCGGACTATGGCTACACCTTC.

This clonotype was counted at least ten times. The CDR3: CAWSAQQGFGYTF. The CDR3 region has the DNA TGTGCCTGGAGCGCTCAACAGGGATTTGGCTACACCTTC. The chain is built from TRBV30 and TRBJ1-2; TRBD1 might be the D (6 bases). Trimming shortened V by 3 bases and J by 7 bases, and 15 bases separated the two germline ends. Germline V lookup: CDR1 GTSNPN, CDR2 SVGIG (reference sequence). The CDR3 runs to 13 residues.

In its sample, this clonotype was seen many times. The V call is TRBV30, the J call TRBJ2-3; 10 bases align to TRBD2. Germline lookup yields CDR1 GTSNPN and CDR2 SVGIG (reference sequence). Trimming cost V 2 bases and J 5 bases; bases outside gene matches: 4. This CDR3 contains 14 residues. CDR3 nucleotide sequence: TGTGCCTGGAGTAGCGGGGGGGCCAAAGATACGCAGTATTTT. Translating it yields CAWSSGGAKDTQYF.

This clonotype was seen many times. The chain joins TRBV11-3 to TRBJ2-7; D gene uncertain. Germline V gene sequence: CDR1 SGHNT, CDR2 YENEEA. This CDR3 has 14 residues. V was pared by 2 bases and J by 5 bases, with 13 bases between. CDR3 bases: TGTGCCAGCAGCTTATACTCCCAGCGTGACGAGCAGTACTTC. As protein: CASSLYSQRDEQYF.

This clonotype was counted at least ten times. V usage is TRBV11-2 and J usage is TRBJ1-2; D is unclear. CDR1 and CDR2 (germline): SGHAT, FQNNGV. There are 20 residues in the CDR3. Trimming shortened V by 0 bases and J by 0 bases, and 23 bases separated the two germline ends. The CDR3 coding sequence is TGTGCCAGCAGCTTAGATCAAGGCGCGATCGGGCTTTCAGCTAACTATGGCTACACCTTC. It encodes CASSLDQGAIGLSANYGYTF.

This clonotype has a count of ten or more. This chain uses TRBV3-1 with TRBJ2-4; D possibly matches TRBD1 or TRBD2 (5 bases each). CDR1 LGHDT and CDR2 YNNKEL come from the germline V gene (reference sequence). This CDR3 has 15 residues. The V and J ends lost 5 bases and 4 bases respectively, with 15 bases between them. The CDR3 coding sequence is TGTGCCAGCAGCGGGACCGAGTGGGGTAAAAACATTCAGTACTTC. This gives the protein CASSGTEWGKNIQYF.

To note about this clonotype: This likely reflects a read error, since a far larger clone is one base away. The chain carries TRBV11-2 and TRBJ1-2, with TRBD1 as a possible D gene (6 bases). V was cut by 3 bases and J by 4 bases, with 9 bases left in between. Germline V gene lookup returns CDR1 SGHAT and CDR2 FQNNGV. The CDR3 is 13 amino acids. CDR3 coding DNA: TGTGCCAGCAGCTTCGGACAGCTCTATGGCTACACCTTC. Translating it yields CASSFGQLYGYTF.

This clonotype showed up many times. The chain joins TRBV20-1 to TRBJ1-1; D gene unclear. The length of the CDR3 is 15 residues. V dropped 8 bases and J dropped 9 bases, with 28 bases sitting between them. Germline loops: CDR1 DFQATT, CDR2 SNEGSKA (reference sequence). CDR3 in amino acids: CSTPEPQRPTVKAFF. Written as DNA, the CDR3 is TGCAGTACCCCAGAGCCGCAGCGACCTACGGTAAAAGCTTTCTTT.

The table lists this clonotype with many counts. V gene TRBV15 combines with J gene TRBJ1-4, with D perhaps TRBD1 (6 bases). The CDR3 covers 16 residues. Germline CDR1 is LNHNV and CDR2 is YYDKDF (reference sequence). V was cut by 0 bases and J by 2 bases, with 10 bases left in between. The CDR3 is CATSRDRQGTNEKLFF. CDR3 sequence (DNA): TGTGCCACCAGCAGAGATCGGCAGGGGACTAATGAAAAACTGTTTTTT.

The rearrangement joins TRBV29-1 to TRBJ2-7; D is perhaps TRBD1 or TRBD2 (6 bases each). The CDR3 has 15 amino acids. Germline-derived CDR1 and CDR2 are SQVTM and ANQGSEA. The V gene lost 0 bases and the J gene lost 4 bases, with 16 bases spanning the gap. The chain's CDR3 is CSVEDSRGARYEQYF. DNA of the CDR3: TGCAGCGTTGAAGACTCTAGGGGGGCGCGGTACGAGCAGTACTTC.

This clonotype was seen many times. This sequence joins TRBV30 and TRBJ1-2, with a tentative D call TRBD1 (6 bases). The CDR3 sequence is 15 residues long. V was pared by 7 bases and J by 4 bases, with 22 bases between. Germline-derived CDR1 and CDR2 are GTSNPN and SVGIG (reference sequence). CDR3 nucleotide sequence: TGTGCCTCCCCGGCCCCGGGGGGCGCCTCCTATGGCTACACCTTC. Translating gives CASPAPGGASYGYTF.

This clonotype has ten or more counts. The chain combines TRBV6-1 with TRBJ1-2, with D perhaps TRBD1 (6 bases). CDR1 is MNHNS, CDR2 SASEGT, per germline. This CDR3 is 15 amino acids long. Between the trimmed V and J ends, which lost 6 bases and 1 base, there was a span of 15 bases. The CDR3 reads CASSQIRGFNYGYTF. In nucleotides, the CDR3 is TGTGCCAGCAGCCAGATTAGGGGGTTTAACTATGGCTACACCTTC.

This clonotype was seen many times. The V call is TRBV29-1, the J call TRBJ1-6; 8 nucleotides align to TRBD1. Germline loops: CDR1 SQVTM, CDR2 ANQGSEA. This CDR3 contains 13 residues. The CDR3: CVTTDRVESPLHF. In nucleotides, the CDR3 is TGCGTAACCACGGACAGGGTTGAATCACCCCTCCACTTT.

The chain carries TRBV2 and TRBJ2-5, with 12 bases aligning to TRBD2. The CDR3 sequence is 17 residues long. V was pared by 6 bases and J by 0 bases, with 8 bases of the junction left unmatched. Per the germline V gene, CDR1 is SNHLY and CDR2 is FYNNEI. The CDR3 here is CASRPTSGRPYQETQYF. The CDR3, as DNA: TGTGCCAGCAGACCCACTAGCGGGAGGCCTTACCAAGAGACCCAGTACTTC.

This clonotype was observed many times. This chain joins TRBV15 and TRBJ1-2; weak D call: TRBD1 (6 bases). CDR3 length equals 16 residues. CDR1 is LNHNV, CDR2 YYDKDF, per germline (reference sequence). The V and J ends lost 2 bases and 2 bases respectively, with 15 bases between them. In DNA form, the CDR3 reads TGTGCCACCAGCAGAAATACCGGGACACCCAACTATGGCTACACCTTC. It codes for CATSRNTGTPNYGYTF.